The entry that follows covers one TCR beta chain sequence. As processed by the authors: Amplification with reference gene primers provided the estimates of nucleated cell counts. The assay was immunoSEQ multiplex PCR, and TCRdb's table has in-frame clones only and misses some. V and J calls plus clone size are reproduced from that table; the DNA served to infer D and trimming. The sample carries some 170,000 clones, approximately 88% recorded once. There are 13 residues in the CDR3. Trimming stripped 5 bases from V and 5 bases from J, with 13 bases between. The germline gives CDR1 LNHNV, CDR2 YYDKDF (reference sequence). These data originate in a study of blood T cell repertoires in COVID-19.

This receptor was obtained from a woman aged 35 to 49 with COVID-19, enrolled during active disease. The chain uses TRBV15 and TRBJ2-7; maybe TRBD2 (5 bases). The sample taken for sequencing was peripheral blood. CDR3 residues: CATSWEVGDEQYF. The CDR3 bases are TGTGCCACCAGCTGGGAAGTGGGAGACGAGCAGTACTTC.